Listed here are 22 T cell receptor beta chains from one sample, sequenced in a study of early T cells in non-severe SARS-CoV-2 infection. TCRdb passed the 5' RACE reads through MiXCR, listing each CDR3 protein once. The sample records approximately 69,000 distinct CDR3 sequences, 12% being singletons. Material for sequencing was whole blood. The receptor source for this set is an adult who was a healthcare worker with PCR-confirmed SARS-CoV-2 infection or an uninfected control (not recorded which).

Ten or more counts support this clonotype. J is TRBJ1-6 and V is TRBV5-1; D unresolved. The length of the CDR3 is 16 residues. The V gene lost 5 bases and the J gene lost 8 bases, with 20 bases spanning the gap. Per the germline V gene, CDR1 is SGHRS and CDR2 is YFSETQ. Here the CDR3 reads CASSSSVIGRDSPLHF. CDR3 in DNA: TGCGCCAGCAGTTCCTCCGTCATCGGACGGGATTCACCCCTCCACTTT.

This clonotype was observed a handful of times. The CDR3 coding sequence is TGTGCCAGCAGAGGGACAGGGTTTTTTACCGGGGAGCTGTTTTTT. The encoded protein is CASRGTGFFTGELFF. The chain uses TRBV6-5 and TRBJ2-2; 9 nucleotides match TRBD1. The V and J ends lost 6 bases and 5 bases, in that order; junction bases with no gene match: 7. The CDR3 is made up of 15 amino acids. CDR1 is MNHEY and CDR2 is SVGAGI in the germline V gene.

The CDR3 DNA is TGTGCCAGCAGCACGGAGCGGGGGAATAAAGAGACCCAGTACTTC. Its translation is CASSTERGNKETQYF. The chain couples TRBV7-2 to TRBJ2-5; the match to TRBD2 covers 8 bases. The V gene end was trimmed by 5 bases and the J gene end by 3 bases; junction bases not matched to a gene: 8. Per the germline V gene, CDR1 is SGHTA and CDR2 is FQGNSA. The CDR3 contains 15 residues.

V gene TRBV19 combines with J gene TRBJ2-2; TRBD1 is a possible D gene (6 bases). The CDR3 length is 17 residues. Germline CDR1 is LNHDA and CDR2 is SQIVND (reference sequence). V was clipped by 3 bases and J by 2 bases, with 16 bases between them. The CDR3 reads CASSIFFSGVNTGELFF. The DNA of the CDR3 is TGTGCCAGTAGTATTTTTTTTTCAGGGGTCAACACCGGGGAGCTGTTTTTT.

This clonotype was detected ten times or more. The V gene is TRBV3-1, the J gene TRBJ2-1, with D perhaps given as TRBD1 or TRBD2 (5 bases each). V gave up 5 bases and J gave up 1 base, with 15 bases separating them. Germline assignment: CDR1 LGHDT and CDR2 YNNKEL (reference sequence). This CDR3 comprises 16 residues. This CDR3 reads CASSSLGVGSYNEQFF. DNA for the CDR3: TGTGCCAGCAGCTCACTGGGGGTAGGGTCCTACAATGAGCAGTTCTTC.

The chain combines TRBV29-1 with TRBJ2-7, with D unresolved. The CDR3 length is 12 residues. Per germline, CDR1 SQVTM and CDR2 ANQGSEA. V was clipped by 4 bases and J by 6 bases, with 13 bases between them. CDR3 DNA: TGCAGCGTTGGGGGTCAAAAGGTCGAGCAGTACTTC. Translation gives CSVGGQKVEQYF.

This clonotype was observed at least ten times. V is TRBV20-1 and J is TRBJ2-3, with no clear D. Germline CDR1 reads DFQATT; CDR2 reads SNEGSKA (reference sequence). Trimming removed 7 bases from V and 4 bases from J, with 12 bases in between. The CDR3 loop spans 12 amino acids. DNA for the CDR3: TGCAGTGTTCCCCAGATCGCAGATACGCAGTATTTT. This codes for CSVPQIADTQYF.

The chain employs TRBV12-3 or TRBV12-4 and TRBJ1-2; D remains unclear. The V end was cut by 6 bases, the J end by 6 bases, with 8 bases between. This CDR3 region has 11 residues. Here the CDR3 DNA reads TGTGCCAGCAGCTCAGGCCATGGCTACACCTTC. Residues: CASSSGHGYTF.

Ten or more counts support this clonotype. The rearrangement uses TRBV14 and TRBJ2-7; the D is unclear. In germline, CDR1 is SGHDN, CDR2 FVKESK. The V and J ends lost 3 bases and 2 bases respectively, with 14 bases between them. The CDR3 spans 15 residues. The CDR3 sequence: CASSHPGRAPYEQYF. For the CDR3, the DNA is TGTGCCAGCAGCCATCCGGGTAGGGCTCCCTACGAGCAGTACTTC.

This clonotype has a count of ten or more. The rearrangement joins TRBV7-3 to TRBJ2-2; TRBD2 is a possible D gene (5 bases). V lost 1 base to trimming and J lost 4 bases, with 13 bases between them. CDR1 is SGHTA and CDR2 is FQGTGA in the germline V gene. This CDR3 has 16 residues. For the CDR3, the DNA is TGTGCCAGCAGCTTAAGAGGCCCGGCGGGCACCGGGGAGCTGTTTTTT. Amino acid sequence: CASSLRGPAGTGELFF. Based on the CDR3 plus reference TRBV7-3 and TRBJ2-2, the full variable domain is GAGVSQTPSNKVTEKGKYVELRCDPISGHTALYWYRQSLGQGPEFLIYFQGTGAADDSGLPNDRFFAVRPEGSVSTLKIQRTERGDSAVYLCASSLRGPAGTGELFFGEGSRLTVL.

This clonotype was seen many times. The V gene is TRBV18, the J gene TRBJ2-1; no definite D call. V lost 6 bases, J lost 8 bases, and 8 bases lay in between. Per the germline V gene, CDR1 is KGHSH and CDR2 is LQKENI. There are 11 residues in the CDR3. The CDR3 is CASSPLDEQFF. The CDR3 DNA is TGTGCCAGCTCCCCTTTGGATGAGCAGTTCTTC.

CDR3 DNA sequence: TGCGCCAGCAGTGTGCGGAATGAGCAGTTCTTC. Protein sequence: CASSVRNEQFF. The genes are TRBV10-2 and TRBJ2-1; D gene uncertain. Trimming shortened V by 4 bases and J by 7 bases, and 5 bases separated the two germline ends. Germline V CDR1 and CDR2: WSHSY, SAAADI. The CDR3 covers 11 residues.

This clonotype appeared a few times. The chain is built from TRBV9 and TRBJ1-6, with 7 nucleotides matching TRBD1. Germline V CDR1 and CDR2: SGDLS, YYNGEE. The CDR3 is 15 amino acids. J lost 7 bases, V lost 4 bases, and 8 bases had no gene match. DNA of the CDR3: TGTGCCAGCAGCAGAGAGGGGGCGGGCAATTCACCCCTCCACTTT. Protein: CASSREGAGNSPLHF.

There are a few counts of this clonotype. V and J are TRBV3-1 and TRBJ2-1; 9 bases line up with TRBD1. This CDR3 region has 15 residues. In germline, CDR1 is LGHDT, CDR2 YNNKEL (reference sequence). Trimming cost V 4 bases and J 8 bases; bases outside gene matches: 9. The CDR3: CASSPRDRESDEQFF. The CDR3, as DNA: TGTGCCAGCAGCCCAAGGGACAGGGAGTCCGATGAGCAGTTCTTC.

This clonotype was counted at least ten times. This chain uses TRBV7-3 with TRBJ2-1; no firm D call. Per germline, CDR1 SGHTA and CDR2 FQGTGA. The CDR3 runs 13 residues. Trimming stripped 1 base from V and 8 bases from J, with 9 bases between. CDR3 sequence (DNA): TGTGCCAGCAGCTTAAAAGTGCGCGATGAGCAGTTCTTC. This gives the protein CASSLKVRDEQFF.

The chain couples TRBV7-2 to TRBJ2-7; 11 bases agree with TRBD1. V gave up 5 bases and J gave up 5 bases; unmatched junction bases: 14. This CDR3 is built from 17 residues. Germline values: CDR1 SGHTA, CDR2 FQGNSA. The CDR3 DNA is TGTGCCAGCAGCCGTAGGACAGGGGGCACGGTTTTGGACGAGCAGTACTTC. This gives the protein CASSRRTGGTVLDEQYF.

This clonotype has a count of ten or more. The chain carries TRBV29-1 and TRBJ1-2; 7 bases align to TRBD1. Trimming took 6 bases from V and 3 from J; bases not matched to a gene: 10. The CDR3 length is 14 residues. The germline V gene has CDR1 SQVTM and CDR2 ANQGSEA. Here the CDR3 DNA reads TGCAGCGTCTCAGGGGGGGCGTCCGACTATGGCTACACCTTC. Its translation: CSVSGGASDYGYTF.

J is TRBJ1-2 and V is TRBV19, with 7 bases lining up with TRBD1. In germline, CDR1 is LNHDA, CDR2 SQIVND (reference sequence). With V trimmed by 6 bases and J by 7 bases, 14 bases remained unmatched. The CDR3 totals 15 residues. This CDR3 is CASSQDRANFAGYTF. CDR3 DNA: TGTGCCAGTAGCCAAGACAGGGCCAACTTCGCTGGCTACACCTTC.

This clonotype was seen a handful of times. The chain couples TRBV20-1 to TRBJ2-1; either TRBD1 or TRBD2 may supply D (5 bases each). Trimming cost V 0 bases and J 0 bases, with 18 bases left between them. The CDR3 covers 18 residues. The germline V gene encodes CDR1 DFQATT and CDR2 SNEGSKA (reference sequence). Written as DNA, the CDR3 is TGCAGTGCTAGAGATGGCAGGGCGGGCCAGAGCTCCTACAATGAGCAGTTCTTC. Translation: CSARDGRAGQSSYNEQFF.

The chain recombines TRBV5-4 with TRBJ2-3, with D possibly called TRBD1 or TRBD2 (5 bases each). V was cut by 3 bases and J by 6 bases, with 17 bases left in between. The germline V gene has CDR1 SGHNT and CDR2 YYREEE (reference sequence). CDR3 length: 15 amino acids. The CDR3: CASSSWDRPYDTQYF. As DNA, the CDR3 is TGTGCCAGCAGCTCGTGGGACCGCCCATATGATACGCAGTATTTT.

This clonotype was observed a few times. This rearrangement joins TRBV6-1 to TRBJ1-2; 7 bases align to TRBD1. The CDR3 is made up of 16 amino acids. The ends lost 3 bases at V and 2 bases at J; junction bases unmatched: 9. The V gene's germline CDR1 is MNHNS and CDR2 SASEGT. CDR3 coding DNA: TGTGCCAGCAGTGACAGGGGGAAGCGCCGAAACTATGGCTACACCTTC. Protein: CASSDRGKRRNYGYTF.

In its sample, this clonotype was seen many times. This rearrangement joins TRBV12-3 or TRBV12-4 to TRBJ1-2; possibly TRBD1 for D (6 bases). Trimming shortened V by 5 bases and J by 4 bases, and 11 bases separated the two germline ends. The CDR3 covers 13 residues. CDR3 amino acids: CASSTRQAYGYTF. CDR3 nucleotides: TGTGCCAGCAGTACAAGACAGGCCTATGGCTACACCTTC.